This is a list of T cell receptor beta chains from one sample in a study of T cell repertoires in cytomegalovirus infection. TCRdb re-called the reads through MiXCR, storing one row per CDR3 protein. Here the sample spans nearly 650,000 distinct CDR3 sequences, around 24% being singletons. Sequenced sample: CD8+ T cells from PBMCs. These receptors originate from a human donor in good health (CMV status not recorded). Some clones in this sample may be carry-over from other donors' samples. CDR3s include the opening cysteine and the closing phenylalanine or tryptophan. Each record gives: J gene, clone size, V gene, D gene, CDR3 protein, CDR3 DNA. D genes are given only for firm matches. Some rows mark clone size as missing; the rest say once, few, many or name a class of expanded clone.

TRBJ2-1,few,TRBV6-2/TRBV6-3,NA,CASRATMAEQFF,TGTGCCAGCAGGGCGACCATGGCTGAGCAGTTCTTC
TRBJ1-1,NA,TRBV6-6,NA,CASSYWGEAFF,TGTGCCAGCAGTTACTGGGGTGAAGCTTTCTTT
TRBJ1-1,many,TRBV5-6,TRBD1,CASSIGQGLRAFF,TGTGCCAGCAGCATCGGACAGGGGTTGAGAGCTTTCTTT
TRBJ2-2,NA,TRBV2,TRBD1,CASTGQGINANTGELFF,TGTGCCAGCACGGGACAGGGGATTAACGCGAACACCGGGGAGCTGTTTTTT
TRBJ1-1,NA,TRBV4-3,NA,CVSSQVLGTKNTEAFF,TGCGTCAGCAGCCAAGTGCTCGGGACAAAGAACACTGAAGCTTTCTTT
TRBJ2-2,NA,TRBV20-1,NA,CSARDRKMGQSGELFF,TGCAGTGCTAGAGATCGGAAAATGGGGCAGAGCGGGGAGCTGTTTTTT
TRBJ1-5,NA,TRBV10-3,NA,CAISESSSYNQPQHF,TGTGCCATCAGTGAGTCGTCGTCGTACAATCAGCCCCAGCATTTT
TRBJ2-1,NA,TRBV15,TRBD1,CATSRGGTGTGEQFF,TGTGCCACCAGCAGAGGAGGGACAGGGACCGGTGAGCAGTTCTTC
TRBJ2-5,few,TRBV2,TRBD2,CASTETSGFQETQYF,TGTGCCAGCACAGAGACTAGCGGATTTCAAGAGACCCAGTACTTC
TRBJ1-1,few,TRBV29-1,NA,CKVEWITEAFF,TGCAAAGTTGAATGGATAACTGAAGCTTTCTTT
TRBJ2-5,many,TRBV12-3/TRBV12-4,NA,CASRNAGLQETQYF,TGTGCCAGCAGGAACGCGGGGTTACAAGAGACCCAGTACTTC
TRBJ2-3,many,TRBV11-1,TRBD2,CASSLSATAGDTQYF,TGTGCCAGCAGCTTGTCCGCGACAGCGGGGGATACGCAGTATTTT
TRBJ2-3,many,TRBV7-3,TRBD2,CASSRTPGLAGAGDTQYF,TGTGCCAGCAGCAGAACCCCGGGACTAGCGGGGGCCGGAGATACGCAGTATTTT
TRBJ2-3,few,TRBV9,NA,CASSEASSHTDTQYF,TGTGCCAGCAGCGAGGCTTCGAGCCACACAGATACGCAGTATTTT
TRBJ1-1,NA,TRBV7-4,NA,CASSSPGPKNTEAFF,TGTGCCAGCAGCTCCCCGGGACCGAAAAACACTGAAGCTTTCTTT
TRBJ2-1,few,TRBV6-2/TRBV6-3,TRBD2,CASSSSTSGLLSYNEQFF,TGTGCCAGCAGTTCCTCTACTAGCGGCCTTCTCTCCTACAATGAGCAGTTCTTC
TRBJ2-3,many,TRBV7-9,TRBD2,CASSSTGSGGASTDTQYF,TGTGCCAGCAGCTCCACGGGTAGCGGGGGGGCAAGCACAGATACGCAGTATTTT
TRBJ1-3,few,TRBV28,TRBD1,CASSNRTGDDGNTIYF,TGTGCCAGCAGTAATCGGACAGGGGACGATGGAAACACCATATATTTT
TRBJ1-3,many,TRBV7-9,NA,CASSLAGFGNTIYF,TGTGCCAGCAGCTTAGCCGGATTTGGAAACACCATATATTTT
TRBJ2-3,few,TRBV4-1,TRBD2,CASSHLLAGGAQDPQYF,TGCGCCAGCAGCCACCTTCTAGCGGGGGGAGCCCAAGATCCGCAGTATTTT
TRBJ2-2,NA,TRBV7-9,NA,CASSSRDPEATGELFF,TGTGCCAGCAGCTCGCGGGACCCCGAAGCCACCGGGGAGCTGTTTTTT
TRBJ1-1,few,TRBV12-3/TRBV12-4,TRBD1,CASSPGTGTGTEAFF,TGTGCCAGCAGCCCCGGGACAGGGACCGGCACTGAAGCTTTCTTT
TRBJ2-3,NA,TRBV7-6,NA,CASSSIPILTDTQYF,TGTGCCAGCAGCTCTATCCCGATTCTCACAGATACGCAGTATTTT
TRBJ2-5,few,TRBV18,NA,CASSPPTEETQYF,TGTGCCAGCTCACCACCGACAGAAGAGACCCAGTACTTC
TRBJ1-4,few,TRBV29-1,TRBD1,CSGLGDRPEKLFF,TGCAGCGGGCTTGGGGACAGACCCGAAAAACTGTTTTTT
TRBJ2-7,NA,TRBV29-1,NA,CSGTGTLSYEQYF,TGCAGCGGTACAGGGACCCTCTCCTACGAGCAGTACTTC
TRBJ2-3,NA,TRBV4-1,NA,CASSQVPDFTDTQYF,TGCGCCAGCAGCCAAGTCCCGGACTTCACAGATACGCAGTATTTT
TRBJ2-6,few,TRBV7-9,NA,CASSTRESGANVLTF,TGTGCCAGCAGCACGAGGGAATCTGGGGCCAACGTCCTGACTTTC
TRBJ2-2,NA,TRBV9,TRBD2,CATGGGPTGELFF,TGTGCCACCGGCGGGGGACCCACCGGGGAGCTGTTTTTT
TRBJ2-2,NA,TRBV6-1,TRBD1,CASSLIGTGTGELFF,TGTGCCAGCAGCCTGATCGGGACAGGGACCGGGGAGCTGTTTTTT
TRBJ2-7,NA,TRBV29-1,NA,CSVEDQDGYEQYF,TGCAGCGTTGAAGATCAAGATGGCTACGAGCAGTACTTC
TRBJ1-5,NA,TRBV27,TRBD1,CASSPSAGGLHF,TGTGCCAGCAGTCCTTCGGCAGGGGGCCTGCATTTT
TRBJ2-5,NA,TRBV14,TRBD1,CASSQRTGGFGETQYF,TGTGCCAGCAGCCAACGGACAGGGGGTTTCGGAGAGACCCAGTACTTC
TRBJ2-1,many,TRBV7-8,NA,CASSLAGTASYNEQFF,TGTGCCAGCAGCTTGGCCGGGACGGCCTCCTACAATGAGCAGTTCTTC
TRBJ2-1,few,TRBV6-2/TRBV6-3,TRBD2,CASSSPPWAGGHNEQFF,TGTGCCAGCAGTTCCCCCCCGTGGGCGGGGGGCCATAATGAGCAGTTCTTC
TRBJ2-7,few,TRBV7-8,NA,CASSLNRESGLGSYEQYF,TGTGCCAGCAGCTTAAATCGGGAATCGGGGCTAGGATCCTACGAGCAGTACTTC
TRBJ1-1,NA,TRBV28,NA,CASNGEGVEDTEAFF,TGTGCCAGCAATGGGGAGGGCGTAGAGGACACTGAAGCTTTCTTT
TRBJ1-5,once,TRBV20-1,TRBD1,CSARPRGQLNQPQHF,TGCAGTGCTAGACCTCGGGGACAGCTAAATCAGCCCCAGCATTTT
TRBJ2-7,NA,TRBV6-5,TRBD1,CASSYGGTGLDEQYF,TGTGCCAGCAGTTACGGCGGGACAGGGTTGGACGAGCAGTACTTC
TRBJ1-1,few,TRBV7-6,NA,CASSLTGDALNTEAFF,TGTGCCAGCAGCTTAACGGGAGATGCATTGAACACTGAAGCTTTCTTT
TRBJ2-7,NA,TRBV4-2,NA,CASNQEVVDEQYF,TGTGCCAGCAACCAAGAGGTGGTAGACGAGCAGTACTTC
TRBJ1-5,NA,TRBV28,NA,CASSLRGSGGGNQPQHF,TGTGCCAGCAGTTTACGGGGATCCGGAGGGGGCAATCAGCCCCAGCATTTT
TRBJ1-5,few,TRBV12-5,NA,CASGFSYSNQPQHF,TGTGCTAGTGGTTTCTCCTATAGCAATCAGCCCCAGCATTTT
TRBJ2-7,NA,TRBV14,TRBD1,CASSQDWGTGESYEQYF,TGTGCCAGCAGCCAAGATTGGGGGACAGGGGAATCCTACGAGCAGTACTTC
TRBJ2-5,few,TRBV7-2,NA,CASSSPDRIREETQYF,TGTGCCAGCAGCTCCCCAGACAGGATTCGGGAGGAGACCCAGTACTTC
TRBJ2-7,many,TRBV5-1,TRBD1,CASSGGTGHNYEQYF,TGCGCCAGCAGCGGGGGGACAGGGCATAACTACGAGCAGTACTTC
TRBJ2-5,NA,TRBV19,NA,CASSIRQKKETQYF,TGTGCCAGTAGTATTCGGCAGAAAAAGGAGACCCAGTACTTC
TRBJ2-1,NA,TRBV6-8,NA,CASSTQAGGHNEQFF,TGTGCCAGCAGTACCCAGGCCGGGGGCCACAATGAGCAGTTCTTC